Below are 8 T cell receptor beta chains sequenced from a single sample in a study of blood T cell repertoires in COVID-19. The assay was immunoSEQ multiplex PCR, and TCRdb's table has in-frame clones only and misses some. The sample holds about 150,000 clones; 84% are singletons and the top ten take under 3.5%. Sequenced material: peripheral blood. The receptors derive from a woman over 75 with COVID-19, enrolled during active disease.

The DNA of the CDR3 is TGTGCCAGCTCAAAGACAGGGATGAACACTGAAGCTTTCTTT. Protein: CASSKTGMNTEAFF. V gene TRBV18 combines with J gene TRBJ1-1, with 7 nucleotides matching TRBD1. The CDR3 length is 14 residues. CDR1 KGHSH and CDR2 LQKENI come from the germline V gene. Trimming cost V 5 bases and J 0 bases; bases outside gene matches: 3.

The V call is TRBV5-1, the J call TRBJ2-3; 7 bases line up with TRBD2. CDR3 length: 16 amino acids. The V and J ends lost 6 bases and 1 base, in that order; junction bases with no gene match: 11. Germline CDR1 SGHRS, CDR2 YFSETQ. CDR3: CASTTGAGRGTDTQYF. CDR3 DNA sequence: TGCGCCAGCACGACTGGAGCGGGACGGGGCACAGATACGCAGTATTTT.

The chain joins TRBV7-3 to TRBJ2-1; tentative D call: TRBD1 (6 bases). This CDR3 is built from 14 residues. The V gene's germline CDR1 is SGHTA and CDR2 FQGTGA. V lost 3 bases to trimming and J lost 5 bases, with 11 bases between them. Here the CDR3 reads CASSFRGGHNEQFF. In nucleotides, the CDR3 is TGTGCCAGCAGCTTCAGGGGCGGGCACAATGAGCAGTTCTTC.

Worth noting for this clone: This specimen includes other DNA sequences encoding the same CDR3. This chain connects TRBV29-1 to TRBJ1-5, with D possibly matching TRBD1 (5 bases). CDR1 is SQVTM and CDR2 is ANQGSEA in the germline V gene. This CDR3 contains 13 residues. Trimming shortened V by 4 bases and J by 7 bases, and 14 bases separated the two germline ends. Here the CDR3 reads CSVGGREGQPQHF. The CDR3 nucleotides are TGCAGCGTTGGGGGCAGGGAAGGGCAGCCCCAGCATTTT.

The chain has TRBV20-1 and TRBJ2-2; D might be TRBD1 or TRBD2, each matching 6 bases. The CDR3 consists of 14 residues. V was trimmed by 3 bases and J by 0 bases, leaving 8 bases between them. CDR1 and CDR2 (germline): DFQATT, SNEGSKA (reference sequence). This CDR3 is CSASGGPNTGELFF. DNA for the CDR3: TGCAGTGCTAGTGGGGGGCCGAACACCGGGGAGCTGTTTTTT.

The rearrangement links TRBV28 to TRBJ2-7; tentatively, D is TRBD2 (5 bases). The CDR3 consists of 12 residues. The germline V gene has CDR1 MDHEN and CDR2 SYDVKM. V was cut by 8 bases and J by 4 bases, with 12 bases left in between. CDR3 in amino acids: CASARGRYEQYF. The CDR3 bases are TGTGCCAGCGCCCGGGGTCGGTACGAGCAGTACTTC.

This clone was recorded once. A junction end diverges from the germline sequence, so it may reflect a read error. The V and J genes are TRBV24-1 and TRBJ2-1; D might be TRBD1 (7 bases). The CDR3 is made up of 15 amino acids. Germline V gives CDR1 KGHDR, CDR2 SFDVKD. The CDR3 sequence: CATSEGGGLYNEQLF. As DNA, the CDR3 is TGTGCCACCAGTGAAGGAGGGGGCCTTTACAATGAGCAGCTCTTC.

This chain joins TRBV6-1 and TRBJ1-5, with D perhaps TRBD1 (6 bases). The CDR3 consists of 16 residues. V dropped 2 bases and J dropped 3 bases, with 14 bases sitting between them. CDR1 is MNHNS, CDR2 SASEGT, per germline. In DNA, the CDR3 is TGTGCCAGCAGTGAATGGGCAGGGGATAACAATCAGCCCCAGCATTTT. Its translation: CASSEWAGDNNQPQHF.